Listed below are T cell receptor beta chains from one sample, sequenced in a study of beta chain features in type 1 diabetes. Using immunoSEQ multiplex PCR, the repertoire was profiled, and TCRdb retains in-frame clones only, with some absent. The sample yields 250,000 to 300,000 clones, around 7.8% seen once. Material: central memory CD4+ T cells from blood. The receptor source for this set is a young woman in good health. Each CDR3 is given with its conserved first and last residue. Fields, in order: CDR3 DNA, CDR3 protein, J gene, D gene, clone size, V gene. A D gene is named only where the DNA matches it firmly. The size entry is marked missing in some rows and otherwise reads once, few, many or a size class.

TGTGCCAGCAGCGTAGGAGAGAGGGGGGGCGGTACGCAGTATTTT	CASSVGERGGGTQYF	TRBJ2-3	.	few	TRBV9
TGTGCCAGCAGCCCGCTAGCGGGGGGGATCACAGATACGCAGTATTTT	CASSPLAGGITDTQYF	TRBJ2-3	TRBD2	.	TRBV5-6
TGCGCCAGCAGCCAAGAGCTAGCAGGGTATAGCAATCAGCCCCAGCATTTT	CASSQELAGYSNQPQHF	TRBJ1-5	.	.	TRBV4-3
TGTGCCAGCTCACCAGTAGATACGCAGTATTTT	CASSPVDTQYF	TRBJ2-3	.	few	TRBV18
TGTGCCAGCTCACCGGGTTGGGGGTCCTTTGGGACTGAAGCTTTCTTT	CASSPGWGSFGTEAFF	TRBJ1-1	.	few	TRBV18
TGCAGCGTTGACCCGGGACTAGCGGGAGAGTCGAACACCGGGGAGCTGTTTTTT	CSVDPGLAGESNTGELFF	TRBJ2-2	TRBD2	few	TRBV29-1
TGTGCCAGCACCCCCGGGACGGCTAACTATGGCTACACCTTC	CASTPGTANYGYTF	TRBJ1-2	.	few	TRBV28
TGTGCCACTCTACAGGACAGCGGGTCAAAACTGTTTTTT	CATLQDSGSKLFF	TRBJ1-4	.	few	TRBV10-3
TGTGCCACCAGTTCAGGGCTGGGGTACGGCTACACCTTC	CATSSGLGYGYTF	TRBJ1-2	.	.	TRBV19
TGTGCCAGCAGTTTAAGGAACTCTGGGGCCAACGTCCTGACTTTC	CASSLRNSGANVLTF	TRBJ2-6	.	.	TRBV28
TGTGCCAGCAGGCGACAGGGGCGAAACTACGAGCAGTACTTC	CASRRQGRNYEQYF	TRBJ2-7	TRBD1	.	TRBV5-6
TGTGCCAGCAGCTTGTTTCGCCAGCGGGAGTACGTTGAGCAGTTCTTC	CASSLFRQREYVEQFF	TRBJ2-1	TRBD2	few	TRBV7-2
TGCGCCAGCAGCTTGGATACAGGCTCCACAGATACGCAGTATTTT	CASSLDTGSTDTQYF	TRBJ2-3	.	.	TRBV5-1
TGTGCCAGCTCACCAAGGACAGGCACGAGGCAGCCCCAGCATTTT	CASSPRTGTRQPQHF	TRBJ1-5	TRBD1	.	TRBV18
TGCGCCAGCAGCTTCGGGACAGGAGGTGATAATTCACCCCTCCACTTT	CASSFGTGGDNSPLHF	TRBJ1-6	TRBD1	.	TRBV5-1
TGCGCCAGCAGCCCAAGACTAGCGGACAAAGAGACCCAGTACTTC	CASSPRLADKETQYF	TRBJ2-5	TRBD2	.	TRBV4-1
TGCAGCGTTGGTGTGGACAGGGCGAAGGAGCAGTTCTTC	CSVGVDRAKEQFF	TRBJ2-1	TRBD1	.	TRBV29-1
TGCGCCAGCAGCCCAGGGACAGGAGCCCAGAACATTCAGTACTTC	CASSPGTGAQNIQYF	TRBJ2-4	TRBD1	.	TRBV5-1
TGCGCCAGCAGCCCTGGGGGGGGAAGCTCTGGAAACACCATATATTTT	CASSPGGGSSGNTIYF	TRBJ1-3	.	few	TRBV4-3
TGTGCCAGCAGCCAAGGCAGGGGCTATGGCTACACCTTC	CASSQGRGYGYTF	TRBJ1-2	.	few	TRBV14
TGTGCCAGCAGCTCTCAACCAACCGACACCGGGGAGCTGTTTTTT	CASSSQPTDTGELFF	TRBJ2-2	.	.	TRBV7-2
TGTGCCAGCAGCCACCTTGTGGCGGGGGTCCGCACAGATACGCAGTATTTT	CASSHLVAGVRTDTQYF	TRBJ2-3	TRBD2	.	TRBV7-2
TGCGCCAGCAGCTTCGAGACTACCGGGGAGCTGTTTTTT	CASSFETTGELFF	TRBJ2-2	.	few	TRBV5-1
TGTGCCAGCAGTCCAGGACTAGCGGGAGGACCCCCCCACGAGCAGTACTTC	CASSPGLAGGPPHEQYF	TRBJ2-7	TRBD2	few	TRBV27
TGTGCCAGCAGCGTATACCAGGGGGCCTACAATGAGCAGTTCTTC	CASSVYQGAYNEQFF	TRBJ2-1	TRBD1	few	TRBV9
TGTGCCAGCAGCCTACAGAATAGGGGGGTCGCTAGCACAGATACGCAGTATTTT	CASSLQNRGVASTDTQYF	TRBJ2-3	.	.	TRBV11-2
TGTGCCTGGAGATGGACGAACACTGAAGCTTTCTTT	CAWRWTNTEAFF	TRBJ1-1	.	.	TRBV30
TGTGCCAGCAGCGTAGTGGGGACTAGTCGCCACAATGAGCAGTTCTTC	CASSVVGTSRHNEQFF	TRBJ2-1	TRBD2	.	TRBV9
TGCGCCAGCAGCCAAGAATTTAGAACTACGCAGTATTTT	CASSQEFRTTQYF	TRBJ2-3	.	.	TRBV4-3
TGTGCCAGCAGTTTAATCAGGCCTAACTGGTCTGGGGCCAACGTCCTGACTTTC	CASSLIRPNWSGANVLTF	TRBJ2-6	.	.	TRBV27
TGCAGCGCTGGGGCCTTAGGAGAGACCCAGTACTTC	CSAGALGETQYF	TRBJ2-5	.	few	TRBV29-1
TGTGCCAGCAGCTTTACCCGGGACACCCAGGAGACCCAGTACTTC	CASSFTRDTQETQYF	TRBJ2-5	.	few	TRBV7-2
TGTGCCACCGCAGCCAGGGGTACGCAAAAGACCCAGTACTTC	CATAARGTQKTQYF	TRBJ2-5	.	few	TRBV27
TGTGCCAGCAATCCCGACAGGGAGAACTATGGCTACACCTTC	CASNPDRENYGYTF	TRBJ1-2	TRBD1	few	TRBV6-6
TGTGCCAGACTTACCGACAGGGAATTCAATGAGCAGTTCTTC	CARLTDREFNEQFF	TRBJ2-1	TRBD1	few	TRBV6-4
TGTGCCAGCAGCCCCCAAACAGGATTCGATGAGCAGTTCTTC	CASSPQTGFDEQFF	TRBJ2-1	.	many	TRBV7-2
TGTGCCAGCAAGGGCAGGGCCGGATCACCCCTCCACTTT	CASKGRAGSPLHF	TRBJ1-6	.	.	TRBV28
TGTGCCAACAGGGGCCCCACCGGGGAGCTGTTTTTT	CANRGPTGELFF	TRBJ2-2	TRBD1	.	TRBV7-9
TGTGCCAGCAGCCCCCCTTTTCGGGGTTACACCGGGGAGCTGTTTTTT	CASSPPFRGYTGELFF	TRBJ2-2	.	.	TRBV7-2
TGTGCCAGCAGTCGACCCCAGGCCTGGGACACTGAAGCTTTCTTT	CASSRPQAWDTEAFF	TRBJ1-1	.	few	TRBV27
TGTGCCTCTAAGAAAGGGCCCACAGATACGCAGTATTTT	CASKKGPTDTQYF	TRBJ2-3	.	few	TRBV7-3